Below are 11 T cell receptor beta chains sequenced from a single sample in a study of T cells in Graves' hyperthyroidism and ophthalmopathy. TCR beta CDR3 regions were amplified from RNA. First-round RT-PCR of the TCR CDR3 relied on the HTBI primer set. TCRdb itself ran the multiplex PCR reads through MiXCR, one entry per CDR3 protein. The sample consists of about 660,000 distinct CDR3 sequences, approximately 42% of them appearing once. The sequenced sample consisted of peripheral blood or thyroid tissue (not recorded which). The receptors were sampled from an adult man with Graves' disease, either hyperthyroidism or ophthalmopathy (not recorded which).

CDR3 protein: CSARWQGVEAFF. In nucleotides, the CDR3 is TGCAGTGCTAGGTGGCAGGGGGTTGAAGCTTTCTTT. The gene calls are TRBV20-1 and TRBJ1-1; 7 nucleotides match TRBD1. The length of the CDR3 is 12 residues. The V and J ends lost 3 bases and 7 bases, in that order; junction bases with no gene match: 5. Germline assignment: CDR1 DFQATT and CDR2 SNEGSKA (reference sequence).

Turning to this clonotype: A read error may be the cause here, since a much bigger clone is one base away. The CDR3 is CSADGTGELREQYF. The CDR3 nucleotides are TGCAGTGCGGACGGGACAGGGGAGCTCCGCGAGCAGTACTTC. This sequence joins TRBV20-1 and TRBJ2-7; 10 bases match TRBD1. J gave up 6 bases and V 6 bases, and 11 bases lay outside the gene matches. Germline loops: CDR1 DFQATT, CDR2 SNEGSKA (reference sequence). The CDR3 sequence is 14 residues long.

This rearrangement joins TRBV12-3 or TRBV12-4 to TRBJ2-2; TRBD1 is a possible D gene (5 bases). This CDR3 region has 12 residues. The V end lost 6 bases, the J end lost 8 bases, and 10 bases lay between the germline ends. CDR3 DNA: TGTGCCAGCAGCTCAGGGATTGGGGAGCTGTTTTTT. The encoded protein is CASSSGIGELFF.

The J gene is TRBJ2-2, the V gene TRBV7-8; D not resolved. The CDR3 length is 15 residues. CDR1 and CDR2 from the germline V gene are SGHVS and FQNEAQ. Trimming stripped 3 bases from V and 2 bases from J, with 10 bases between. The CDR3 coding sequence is TGTGCCAGCAGCTTGGGCCTAACTAACACCGGGGAGCTGTTTTTT. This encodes CASSLGLTNTGELFF.

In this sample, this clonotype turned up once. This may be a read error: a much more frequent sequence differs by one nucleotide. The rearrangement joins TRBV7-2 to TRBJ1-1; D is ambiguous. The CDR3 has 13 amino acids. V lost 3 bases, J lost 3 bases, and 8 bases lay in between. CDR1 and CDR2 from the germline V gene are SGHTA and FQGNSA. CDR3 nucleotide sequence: TGTGCCAGCAGCTTTGGAGATGACACTGAAGCTTTCTTT. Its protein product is CASSFGDDTEAFF.

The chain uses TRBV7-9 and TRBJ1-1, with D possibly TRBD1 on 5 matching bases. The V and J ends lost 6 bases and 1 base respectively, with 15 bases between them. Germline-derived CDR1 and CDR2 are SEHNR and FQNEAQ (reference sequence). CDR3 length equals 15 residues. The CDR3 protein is CASSDWGGTNTEAFF. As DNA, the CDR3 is TGTGCCAGCAGTGACTGGGGCGGAACGAACACTGAAGCTTTCTTT.

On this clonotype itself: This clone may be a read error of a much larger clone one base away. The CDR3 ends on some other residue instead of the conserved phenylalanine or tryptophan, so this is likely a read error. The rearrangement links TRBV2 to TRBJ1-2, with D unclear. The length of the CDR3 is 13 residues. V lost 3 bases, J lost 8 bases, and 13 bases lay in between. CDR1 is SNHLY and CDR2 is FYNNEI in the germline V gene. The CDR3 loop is CASSEGWGGGYTL. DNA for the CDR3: TGTGCCAGCAGTGAGGGCTGGGGTGGCGGCTACACCCTC.

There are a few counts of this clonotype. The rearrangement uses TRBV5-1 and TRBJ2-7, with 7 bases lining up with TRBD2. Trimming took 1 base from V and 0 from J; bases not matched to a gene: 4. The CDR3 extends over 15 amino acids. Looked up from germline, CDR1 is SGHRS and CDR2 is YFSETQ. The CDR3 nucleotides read TGCGCCAGCAGCTTGTATGGGGGGGGCTCCTACGAGCAGTACTTC. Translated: CASSLYGGGSYEQYF.

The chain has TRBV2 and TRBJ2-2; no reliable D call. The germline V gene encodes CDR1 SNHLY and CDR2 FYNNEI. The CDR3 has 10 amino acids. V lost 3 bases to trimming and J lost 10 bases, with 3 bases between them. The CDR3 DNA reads TGTGCCAGCAGTGATGCGGAGCTGTTTTTT. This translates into CASSDAELFF.

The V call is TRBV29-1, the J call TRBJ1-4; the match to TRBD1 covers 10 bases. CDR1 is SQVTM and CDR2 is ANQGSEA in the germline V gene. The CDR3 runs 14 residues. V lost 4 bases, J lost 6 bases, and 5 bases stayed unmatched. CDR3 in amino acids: CSVVRGQGDEKLFF. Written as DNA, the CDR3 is TGCAGCGTTGTTAGAGGACAGGGGGATGAAAAACTGTTTTTT.

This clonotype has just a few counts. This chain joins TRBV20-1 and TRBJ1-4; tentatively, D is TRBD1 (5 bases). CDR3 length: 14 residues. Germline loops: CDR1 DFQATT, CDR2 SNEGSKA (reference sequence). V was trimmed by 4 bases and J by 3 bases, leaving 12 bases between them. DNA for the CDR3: TGCAGTGCTAAAATTACAGGTCCTAATGAAAAACTGTTTTTT. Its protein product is CSAKITGPNEKLFF.